The clone carrying this TCR beta chain was seen only a few times. What it binds is not known. Germline V gives CDR1 DFQATT, CDR2 SNEGSKA (reference sequence). The CDR3 consists of 14 residues. V was shortened by 0 bases and J by 2 bases, with 10 bases between the two germline ends. This sample is drawn from a study of response to subunit inactivated influenza vaccine. Whole-study results and caveats: After each seasonal influenza vaccination, few new T cells are recruited, the authors suggested.

One entry per CDR3 protein results from TCRdb running MiXCR on the RT-PCR reads. The sample consists of 400,000 to 650,000 distinct CDR3 sequences, approximately 7.8% of them appearing once. This sequence originates from a man in his fifties or sixties who received an inactivated influenza vaccine. The chain employs TRBV20-1 and TRBJ2-5; D possibly matches TRBD1 or TRBD2 (5 bases each). This material consisted of PBMCs from blood, taken less than 30 months after vaccination. The CDR3 sequence: CSARDRGGQETQYF. In DNA, the CDR3 is TGCAGTGCTAGAGATCGGGGCGGGCAAGAGACCCAGTACTTC.